This TCR beta chain is from a study of blood T cells in healthy people across ages. Findings of the study overall: Diversity was higher, and naive CD4+ cells more numerous, in long-lived donors than in aged donors.

The CDR3 has 18 residues. Per the germline V gene, CDR1 is SGHVS and CDR2 is FNYEAQ. The use of a sample-barcoded 5' primer and a J-beta primer mix characterized a second PCR of 7 to 11 cycles. Every molecule of cDNA carried a tag from a template-switch adaptor with 12 random nucleotides. MiXCR was run by TCRdb on the 5' RACE reads, yielding one entry per CDR3 protein. The sample shows hundreds of thousands of distinct CDR3 sequences, around 38% of them seen only once. Collection of around 9.3 milliliters of peripheral blood was performed for each donor. Comment on this clonotype: Antigen: not known. A clone one base away is much larger, so this may be a read error.

The chain combines TRBV7-6 with TRBJ2-1, with a possible D match to TRBD2 (7 bases). Matching the DNA end better, TRBJ2-7 makes the J call doubtful. This clonotype was obtained from a man older than 75 in good health. The sequenced sample consisted of blood. The CDR3 bases are TGTGCCAGCAGCTCCCGGGTGGGCGGGGGCGTCTCTTACAATGAGCAGTACTTC. This encodes CASSSRVGGGVSYNEQYF.